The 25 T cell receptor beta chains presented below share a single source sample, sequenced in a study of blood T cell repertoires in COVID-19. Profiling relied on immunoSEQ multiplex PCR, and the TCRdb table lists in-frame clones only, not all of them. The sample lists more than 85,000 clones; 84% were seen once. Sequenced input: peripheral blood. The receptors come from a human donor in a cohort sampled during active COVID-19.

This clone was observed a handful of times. The CDR3 coding sequence is TGTGCCACCAGTGACTCATGGCAGCAAGAGACCCAGTACTTC. This sequence encodes CATSDSWQQETQYF. V gene TRBV24-1 combines with J gene TRBJ2-5, with D unclear. V was trimmed by 4 bases and J by 2 bases, leaving 10 bases between them. CDR1 is KGHDR, CDR2 SFDVKD, per germline. The CDR3 consists of 14 residues.

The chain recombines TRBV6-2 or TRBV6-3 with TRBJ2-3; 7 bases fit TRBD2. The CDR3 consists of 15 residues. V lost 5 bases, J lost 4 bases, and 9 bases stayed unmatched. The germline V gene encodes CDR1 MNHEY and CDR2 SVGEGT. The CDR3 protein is CASSPGGTGADTQYF. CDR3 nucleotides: TGTGCCAGCAGTCCGGGGGGTACTGGGGCAGATACGCAGTATTTT.

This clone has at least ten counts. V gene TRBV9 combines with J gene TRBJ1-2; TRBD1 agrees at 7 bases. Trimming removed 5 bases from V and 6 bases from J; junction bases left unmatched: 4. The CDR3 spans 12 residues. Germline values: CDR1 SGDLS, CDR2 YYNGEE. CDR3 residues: CASRRDSHGYTF. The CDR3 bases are TGTGCCAGCAGGAGGGACAGTCATGGCTACACCTTC.

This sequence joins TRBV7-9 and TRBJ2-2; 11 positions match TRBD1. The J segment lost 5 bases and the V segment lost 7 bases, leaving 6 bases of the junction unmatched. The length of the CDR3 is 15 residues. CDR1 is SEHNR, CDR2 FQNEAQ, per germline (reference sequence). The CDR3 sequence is CASTLGTGGTGELFF. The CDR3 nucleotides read TGTGCCAGCACCCTCGGGACAGGGGGGACCGGGGAGCTGTTTTTT.

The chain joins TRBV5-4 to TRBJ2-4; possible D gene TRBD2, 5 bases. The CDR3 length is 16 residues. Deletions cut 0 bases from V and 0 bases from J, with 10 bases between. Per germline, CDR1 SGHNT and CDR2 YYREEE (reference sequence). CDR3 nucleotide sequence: TGTGCCAGCAGCTTGGAGGGAGACCTAGCCAAAAACATTCAGTACTTC. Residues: CASSLEGDLAKNIQYF.

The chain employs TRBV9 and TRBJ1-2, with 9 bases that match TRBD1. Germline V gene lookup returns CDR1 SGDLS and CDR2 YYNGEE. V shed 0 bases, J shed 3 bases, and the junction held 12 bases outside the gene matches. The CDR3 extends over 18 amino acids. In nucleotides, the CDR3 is TGTGCCAGCAGCGTAGAGGACAGGGGTATCCATAGGGACTATGGCTACACCTTC. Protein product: CASSVEDRGIHRDYGYTF. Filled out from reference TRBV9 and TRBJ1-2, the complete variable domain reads DSGVTQTPKHLITATGQRVTLRCSPRSGDLSVYWYQQSLDQGLQFLIQYYNGEERAKGNILERFSAQQFPDLHSELNLSSLELGDSALYFCASSVEDRGIHRDYGYTFGSGTRLTVV.

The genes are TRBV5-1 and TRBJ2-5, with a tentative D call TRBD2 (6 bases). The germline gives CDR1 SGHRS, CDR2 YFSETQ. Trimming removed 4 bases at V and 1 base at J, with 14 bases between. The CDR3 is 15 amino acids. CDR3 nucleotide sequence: TGCGCCAGCAGCGATCCTAGCGACATCCAAGAGACCCAGTACTTC. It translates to CASSDPSDIQETQYF.

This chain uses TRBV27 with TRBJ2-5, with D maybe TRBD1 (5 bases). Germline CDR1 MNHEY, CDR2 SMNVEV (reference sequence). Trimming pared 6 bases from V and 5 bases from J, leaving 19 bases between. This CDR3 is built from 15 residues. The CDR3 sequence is CASSPGGHGWETQYF. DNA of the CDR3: TGTGCCAGCAGCCCCGGCGGACACGGGTGGGAGACCCAGTACTTC.

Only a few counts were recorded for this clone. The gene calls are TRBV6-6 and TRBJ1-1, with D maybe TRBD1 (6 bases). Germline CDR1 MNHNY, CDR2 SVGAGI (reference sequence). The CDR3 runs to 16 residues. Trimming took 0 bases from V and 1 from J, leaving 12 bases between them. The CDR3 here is CASSYSPGQQNTEAFF. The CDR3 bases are TGTGCCAGCAGTTACTCACCGGGACAACAGAACACTGAAGCTTTCTTT.

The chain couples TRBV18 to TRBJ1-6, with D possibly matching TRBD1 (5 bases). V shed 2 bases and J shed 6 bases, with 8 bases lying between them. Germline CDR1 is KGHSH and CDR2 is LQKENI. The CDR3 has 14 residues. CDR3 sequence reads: CASSPGGSNSPLHF. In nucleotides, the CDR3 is TGTGCCAGCTCACCAGGGGGGTCTAATTCACCCCTCCACTTT.

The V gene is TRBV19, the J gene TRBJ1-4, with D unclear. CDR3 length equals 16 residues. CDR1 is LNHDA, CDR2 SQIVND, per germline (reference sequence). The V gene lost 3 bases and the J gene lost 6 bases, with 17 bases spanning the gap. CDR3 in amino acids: CASSIQSGEDYEKLFF. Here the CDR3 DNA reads TGTGCCAGTAGTATCCAGTCCGGGGAAGACTATGAAAAACTGTTTTTT. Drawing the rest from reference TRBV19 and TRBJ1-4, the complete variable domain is DGGITQSPKYLFRKEGQNVTLSCEQNLNHDAMYWYRQDPGQGLRLIYYSQIVNDFQKGDIAEGYSVSREKKESFPLTVTSAQKNPTAFYLCASSIQSGEDYEKLFFGSGTQLSVL.

CDR3 sequence: CATSNQLGSSYEQYF. DNA for the CDR3: TGTGCCACCAGCAACCAACTAGGGAGCTCCTACGAGCAGTACTTC. V usage is TRBV15 and J usage is TRBJ2-7; D perhaps matches TRBD2 (5 bases). CDR3 length: 15 residues. Trimming pared 4 bases from V and 0 bases from J, leaving 13 bases between. Germline values: CDR1 LNHNV, CDR2 YYDKDF (reference sequence).

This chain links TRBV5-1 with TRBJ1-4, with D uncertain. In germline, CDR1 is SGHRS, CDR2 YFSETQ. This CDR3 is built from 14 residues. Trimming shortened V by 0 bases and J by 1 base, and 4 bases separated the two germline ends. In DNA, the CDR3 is TGCGCCAGCAGCTTGGCCGGAACTAATGAAAAACTGTTTTTT. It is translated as CASSLAGTNEKLFF.

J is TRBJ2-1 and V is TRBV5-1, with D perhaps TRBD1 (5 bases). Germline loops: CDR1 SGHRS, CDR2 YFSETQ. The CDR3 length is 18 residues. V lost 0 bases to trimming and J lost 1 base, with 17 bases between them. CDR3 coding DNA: TGCGCCAGCAGCTTGGCGCCGGCAGGGCTAAGGTCCTACAATGAGCAGTTCTTC. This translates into CASSLAPAGLRSYNEQFF.

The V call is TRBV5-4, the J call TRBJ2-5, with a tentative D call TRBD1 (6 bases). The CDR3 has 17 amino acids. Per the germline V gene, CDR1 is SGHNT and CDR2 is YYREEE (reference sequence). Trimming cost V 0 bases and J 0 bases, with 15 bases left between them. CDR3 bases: TGTGCCAGCAGCTTGGTTGGTAGGGACAAGTACCAAGAGACCCAGTACTTC. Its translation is CASSLVGRDKYQETQYF.

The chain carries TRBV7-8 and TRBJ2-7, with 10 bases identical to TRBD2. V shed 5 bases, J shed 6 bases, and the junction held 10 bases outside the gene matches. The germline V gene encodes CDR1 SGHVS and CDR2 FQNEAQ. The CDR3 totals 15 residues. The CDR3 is CASSPQSGRAAEQYF. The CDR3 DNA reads TGTGCCAGCAGCCCTCAGAGCGGGAGGGCCGCCGAGCAGTACTTC. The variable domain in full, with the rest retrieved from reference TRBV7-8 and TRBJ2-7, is GAGVSQSPRYKVAKRGQDVALRCDPISGHVSLFWYQQALGQGPEFLTYFQNEAQLDKSGLPSDRFFAERPEGSVSTLKIQRTQQEDSAVYLCASSPQSGRAAEQYFGPGTRLTVT.

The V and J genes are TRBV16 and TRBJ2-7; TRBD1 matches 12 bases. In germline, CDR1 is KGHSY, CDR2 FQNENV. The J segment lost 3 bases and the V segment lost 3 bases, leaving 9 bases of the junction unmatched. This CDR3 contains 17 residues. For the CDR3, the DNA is TGTGCCAGCAGCCAGTTGCAGCGGGACAGGGGGCTCTACGAGCAGTACTTC. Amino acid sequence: CASSQLQRDRGLYEQYF.

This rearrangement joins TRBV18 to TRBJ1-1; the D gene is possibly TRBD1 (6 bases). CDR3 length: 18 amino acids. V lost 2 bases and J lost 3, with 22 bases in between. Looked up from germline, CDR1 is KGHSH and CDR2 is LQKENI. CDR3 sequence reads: CASSPSQGGVGWDTEAFF. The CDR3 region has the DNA TGTGCCAGCTCACCATCACAGGGCGGCGTTGGCTGGGACACTGAAGCTTTCTTT.

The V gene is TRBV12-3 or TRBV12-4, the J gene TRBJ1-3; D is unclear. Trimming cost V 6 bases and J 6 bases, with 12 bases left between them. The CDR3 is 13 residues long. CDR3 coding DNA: TGTGCCAGCAGCTCGCTTACAGAAAACACCATATATTTT. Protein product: CASSSLTENTIYF.

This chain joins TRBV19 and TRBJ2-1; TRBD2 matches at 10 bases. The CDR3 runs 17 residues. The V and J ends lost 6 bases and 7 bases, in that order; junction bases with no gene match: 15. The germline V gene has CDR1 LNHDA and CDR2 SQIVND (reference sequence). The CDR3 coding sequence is TGTGCCAGTAGGCCCCCCCCACTAGCGGGAAAGGGGAATGAGCAGTTCTTC. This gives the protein CASRPPPLAGKGNEQFF.

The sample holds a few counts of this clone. The CDR3: CASSYVQGQNTEAFF. The CDR3 region has the DNA TGTGCCAGCAGCTACGTACAGGGACAGAACACTGAAGCTTTCTTT. The V call is TRBV7-6, the J call TRBJ1-1; D may be TRBD1 (6 bases). The CDR3 is made up of 15 amino acids. V lost 4 bases and J 1 base, leaving 13 bases between the germline ends. Germline CDR1 is SGHVS and CDR2 is FNYEAQ.

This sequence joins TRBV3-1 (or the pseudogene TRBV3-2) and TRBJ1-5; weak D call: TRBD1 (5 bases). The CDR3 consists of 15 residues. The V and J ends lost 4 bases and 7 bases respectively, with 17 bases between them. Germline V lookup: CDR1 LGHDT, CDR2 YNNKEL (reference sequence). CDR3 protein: CASSPALGARQPQHF. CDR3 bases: TGTGCCAGCAGCCCTGCGTTAGGGGCTCGACAGCCCCAGCATTTT.

The CDR3 spells CASSLTAVNSGANVLTF. The CDR3 DNA is TGTGCCAGCAGCTTAACGGCAGTCAACTCTGGGGCCAACGTCCTGACTTTC. The chain couples TRBV7-3 to TRBJ2-6; D is ambiguous. Germline V gene data show CDR1 as SGHTA and CDR2 as FQGTGA. Trimming removed 0 bases at V and 0 bases at J, with 9 bases between. The CDR3 runs to 17 residues.

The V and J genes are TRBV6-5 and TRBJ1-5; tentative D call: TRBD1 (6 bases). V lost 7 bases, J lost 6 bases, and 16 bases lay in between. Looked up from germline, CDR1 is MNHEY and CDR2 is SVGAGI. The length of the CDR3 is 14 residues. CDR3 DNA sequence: TGTGCCAGCAAAGCCGGACAGTTGAGTCAGCCCCAGCATTTT. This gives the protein CASKAGQLSQPQHF.

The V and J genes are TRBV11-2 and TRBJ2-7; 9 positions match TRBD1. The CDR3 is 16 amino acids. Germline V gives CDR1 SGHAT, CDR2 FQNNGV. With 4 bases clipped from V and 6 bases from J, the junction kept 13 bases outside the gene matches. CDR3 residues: CASSSQPGQGFVEQYF. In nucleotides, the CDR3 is TGTGCCAGCAGCTCGCAACCGGGACAGGGTTTTGTCGAGCAGTACTTC.